These 21 T cell receptor beta chains share one sample of origin, sequenced in a study of monozygotic twins with inflammatory bowel disease. TCRdb re-called the 5' RACE reads; every CDR3 protein appears as one record, without DNA. This sample contains more than 300,000 distinct CDR3 sequences. Material for sequencing was blood. Receptors originate from a human donor with ulcerative colitis or Crohn's disease, or a healthy co-twin of an affected twin (not recorded which).

This chain joins TRBV5-1 and TRBJ2-2. The CDR3 covers 12 residues. Germline V gives CDR1 SGHRS, CDR2 YFSETQ. The CDR3 is CASSLGFGELFF.

The CDR3 reads CASSAGRTGLYEQYF. This chain uses TRBV7-9 with TRBJ2-7; the TRBD1 assignment by TCRdb is unverifiable without DNA. Germline V gene sequence: CDR1 SEHNR, CDR2 FQNEAQ (reference sequence). The length of the CDR3 is 15 residues.

This chain links TRBV29-1 with TRBJ2-7. Germline CDR1 SQVTM, CDR2 ANQGSEA. The CDR3 runs to 14 residues. The CDR3 here is CSVEDSGSVYEQYF.

V is TRBV6-1 and J is TRBJ2-2; without DNA, the TCRdb call of TRBD2 cannot be checked. Germline-derived CDR1 and CDR2 are MNHNS and SASEGT. The CDR3 is 16 residues long. Here the CDR3 reads CASSEFGSTNTGEPFF.

The CDR3 sequence is CSATTDENIQYF. The chain is built from TRBV29-1 and TRBJ2-4; without DNA, the TCRdb call of TRBD1 cannot be checked. Looked up from germline, CDR1 is SQVTM and CDR2 is ANQGSEA. This CDR3 is 12 amino acids long.

The V gene is TRBV19, the J gene TRBJ1-5; TCRdb reports TRBD1, a call that lacks DNA to check it against. The CDR3 spans 16 residues. Germline lookup yields CDR1 LNHDA and CDR2 SQIVND (reference sequence). The chain's CDR3 is CASSIGDRGSNQPQHF.

This chain uses TRBV19 with TRBJ2-7. The CDR3 consists of 11 residues. Germline values: CDR1 LNHDA, CDR2 SQIVND (reference sequence). This CDR3 reads CASMDHYEQYF.

The V and J genes are TRBV3-1 and TRBJ2-2; absent DNA, TCRdb's TRBD2 call cannot be checked. This CDR3 region has 15 residues. From germline, CDR1 is LGHDT and CDR2 YNNKEL (reference sequence). This CDR3 is CASSRTSGVTGELFF. The full variable domain, rest sourced from reference TRBV3-1 and TRBJ2-2, is DTAVSQTPKYLVTQMGNDKSIKCEQNLGHDTMYWYKQDSKKFLKIMFSYNNKELIINETVPNRFSPKSPDKAHLNLHINSLELGDSAVYFCASSRTSGVTGELFFGEGSRLTVL.

This chain joins TRBV12-3 or TRBV12-4 and TRBJ2-1. This CDR3 comprises 15 residues. CDR3: CASSLGLSLYNEQFF.

This chain joins TRBV2 and TRBJ2-5; TCRdb proposes TRBD2, but this gene call is untestable without DNA. CDR1 SNHLY and CDR2 FYNNEI come from the germline V gene. This CDR3 comprises 14 residues. The CDR3 is CASSGWGLKETQYF. Full variable domain (missing parts from reference TRBV2 and TRBJ2-5): EPEVTQTPSHQVTQMGQEVILRCVPISNHLYFYWYRQILGQKVEFLVSFYNNEISEKSEIFDDQFSVERPDGSNFTLKIRSTKLEDSAMYFCASSGWGLKETQYFGPGTRLLVL.

This sequence joins TRBV18 and TRBJ2-4; the TRBD1 assignment by TCRdb is unverifiable without DNA. Germline V gene data show CDR1 as KGHSH and CDR2 as LQKENI. The CDR3 consists of 15 residues. The CDR3 loop reads CASSPTGARGNIQYF.

The V gene is TRBV6-2 or TRBV6-3, the J gene TRBJ2-5; as DNA is missing, the TRBD1 call by TCRdb cannot be tested. CDR3 length: 15 residues. Germline CDR1 is MNHEY and CDR2 is SVGEGT. The CDR3 sequence: CASRLPGVYQETQYF.

The V gene is TRBV27, the J gene TRBJ2-6. The CDR3 extends over 15 amino acids. CDR1 MNHEY and CDR2 SMNVEV come from the germline V gene (reference sequence). The CDR3 here is CASSPTPSGANVLTF. The full variable domain, in which reference TRBV27 and TRBJ2-6 provide the parts outside the CDR3, is EAQVTQNPRYLITVTGKKLTVTCSQNMNHEYMSWYRQDPGLGLRQIYYSMNVEVTDKGDVPEGYKVSRKEKRNFPLILESPSPNQTSLYFCASSPTPSGANVLTFGAGSRLTVL.

The chain couples TRBV7-8 to TRBJ1-5; TCRdb's assignment of TRBD1 cannot be checked, as there is no DNA. The CDR3 sequence is 16 residues long. The V gene's germline CDR1 is SGHVS and CDR2 FQNEAQ. The CDR3 here is CASSSGQVGMYQPQHF.

The chain combines TRBV6-5 with TRBJ1-6. Germline CDR1 is MNHEY and CDR2 is SVGAGI. The CDR3 runs to 13 residues. CDR3 amino acids: CASVRQAGSPLHF.

V and J are TRBV12-3 or TRBV12-4 and TRBJ2-1; TCRdb indicates TRBD1, and absent DNA this call remains unverified. The CDR3 runs to 17 residues. CDR3 loop: CASSLTRQGITYNEQFF.

The V and J genes are TRBV10-3 and TRBJ2-4; TCRdb gives TRBD2 as the D gene, but with no DNA this cannot be confirmed. Germline CDR1 and CDR2: ENHRY and SYGVKD. The CDR3 is 17 residues long. This chain's CDR3 is CAISEASGGIGKNIQYF.

The genes are TRBV27 and TRBJ2-7; TCRdb returns TRBD1, unconfirmable since there is no DNA. CDR1 and CDR2 from the germline V gene are MNHEY and SMNVEV (reference sequence). The CDR3 totals 13 residues. This chain's CDR3 is CASTDRGVYEQYF.

The rearrangement links TRBV25-1 to TRBJ1-1; TCRdb indicates TRBD1, and absent DNA this call remains unverified. CDR3 length equals 14 residues. Per germline, CDR1 MGHDK and CDR2 SYGVNS. The CDR3 region is CASSESRTGTEAFF.

The chain couples TRBV6-2 or TRBV6-3 to TRBJ2-1; TCRdb indicates TRBD1, and absent DNA this call remains unverified. Per germline, CDR1 MNHEY and CDR2 SVGEGT. The CDR3 contains 15 residues. CDR3 region: CASTRGPSSLNEQFF.

The chain links TRBV4-1 to TRBJ2-3; the TCRdb D gene call, TRBD1, has no DNA to confirm it. This CDR3 contains 19 residues. The V gene's germline CDR1 is MGHRA and CDR2 YSYEKL. The CDR3 sequence: CASSQAPPGSGGITDTQYF.